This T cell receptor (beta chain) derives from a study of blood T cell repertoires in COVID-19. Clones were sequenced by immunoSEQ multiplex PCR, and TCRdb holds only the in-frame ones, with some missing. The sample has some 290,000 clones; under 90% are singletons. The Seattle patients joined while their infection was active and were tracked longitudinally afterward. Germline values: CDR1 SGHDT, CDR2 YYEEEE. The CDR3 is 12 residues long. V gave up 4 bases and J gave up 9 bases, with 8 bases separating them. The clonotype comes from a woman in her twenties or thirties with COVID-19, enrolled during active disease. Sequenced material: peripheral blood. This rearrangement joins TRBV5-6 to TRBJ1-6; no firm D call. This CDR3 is CASSRRASPLHF. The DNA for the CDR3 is TGTGCCAGCAGCCGAAGAGCTTCACCCCTCCACTTT. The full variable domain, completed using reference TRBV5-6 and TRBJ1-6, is DAGVTQSPTHLIKTRGQQVTLRCSPKSGHDTVSWYQQALGQGPQFIFQYYEEEERQRGNFPDRFSGHQFPNYSSELNVNALLLGDSALYLCASSRRASPLHFGNGTRLTVT.